The 27 T cell receptor beta chains given below trace back to one sample, sequenced in a study of OX40 agonist ivuxolimab in advanced cancers. This table comes from immunoSEQ multiplex PCR, and its TCRdb copy is limited to in-frame clones, with some not included. The table records 89,000 or so clones, roughly nine tenths of them present only once. The sample was CD4+ or CD8+ T cells sorted from blood, taken in a trial of the OX40 agonist ivuxolimab. These receptor sequences come from an adult with an advanced solid tumor such as melanoma, head and neck, liver or kidney cancer.

V is TRBV4-1 and J is TRBJ1-3, with D perhaps matching TRBD1 (6 bases). The germline V gene has CDR1 MGHRA and CDR2 YSYEKL. The CDR3 totals 17 residues. V was clipped by 2 bases and J by 0 bases, with 14 bases between them. CDR3 sequence: CASSQTPGQRSGNTIYF. CDR3 nucleotide sequence: TGCGCCAGCAGCCAAACGCCGGGACAACGCTCTGGAAACACCATATATTTT.

The J gene is TRBJ1-3, the V gene TRBV9; no clear D. Germline lookup yields CDR1 SGDLS and CDR2 YYNGEE. V was trimmed by 4 bases and J by 1 base, leaving 9 bases between them. This CDR3 has 14 amino acids. The DNA for the CDR3 is TGTGCCAGCAGCCCCTGGGGTTCTGGAAACACCATATATTTT. Amino acids: CASSPWGSGNTIYF.

The genes are TRBV29-1 and TRBJ2-7; D is possibly TRBD1 (6 bases). Germline V gene data show CDR1 as SQVTM and CDR2 as ANQGSEA. CDR3 length equals 12 residues. Trimming cost V 7 bases and J 3 bases, with 13 bases left between them. The CDR3 DNA sequence: TGCAGCGCCTCCCCGGACAGCTACGAGCAGTACTTC. This codes for CSASPDSYEQYF.

The CDR3 is CASSVQGNQPQHF. The CDR3 DNA sequence: TGTGCCAGCAGCGTTCAGGGGAACCAGCCCCAGCATTTT. The chain employs TRBV9 and TRBJ1-5, with a weak D call TRBD1 (6 bases). The CDR3 extends over 13 amino acids. The V end was cut by 2 bases, the J end by 7 bases, with 10 bases between. Germline V gene lookup returns CDR1 SGDLS and CDR2 YYNGEE. The variable domain in full, completed from reference TRBV9 and TRBJ1-5, reads DSGVTQTPKHLITATGQRVTLRCSPRSGDLSVYWYQQSLDQGLQFLIQYYNGEERAKGNILERFSAQQFPDLHSELNLSSLELGDSALYFCASSVQGNQPQHFGDGTRLSIL.

V gene TRBV28 combines with J gene TRBJ1-5; D is unclear. In germline, CDR1 is MDHEN, CDR2 SYDVKM. V lost 6 bases and J lost 7, with 16 bases in between. CDR3 length equals 14 residues. CDR3 amino acids: CASSLRREGQPQHF. The CDR3 bases are TGTGCCAGCAGCCTACGGAGGGAGGGACAGCCCCAGCATTTT.

Here the CDR3 DNA reads TGTGCCACCATCTTAGCGGGGGCCCCCAATGAGCAGTTCTTC. It is translated as CATILAGAPNEQFF. The chain is built from TRBV7-9 and TRBJ2-1; 9 bases map to TRBD2. The CDR3 extends over 14 amino acids. Per the germline V gene, CDR1 is SEHNR and CDR2 is FQNEAQ (reference sequence). Trimming at V came to 10 bases and at J to 6 bases, leaving 10 bases not matched to a gene.

The chain links TRBV28 to TRBJ1-2; 9 positions match TRBD1. V was clipped by 6 bases and J by 4 bases; unmatched bases: 9. The CDR3 covers 15 residues. Germline values: CDR1 MDHEN, CDR2 SYDVKM. CDR3 sequence: CASRRTGTGIYGYTF. CDR3 DNA sequence: TGTGCCAGCAGAAGGACCGGGACAGGGATCTATGGCTACACCTTC.

The rearrangement links TRBV2 to TRBJ2-7; 7 bases are a match to TRBD1. The CDR3 covers 15 residues. Germline V lookup: CDR1 SNHLY, CDR2 FYNNEI. Trimming removed 6 bases from V and 2 bases from J; junction bases left unmatched: 10. The CDR3 coding sequence is TGTGCCAGCAGGACCCCGGGACAGTCAGCCTACGAGCAGTACTTC. Amino acids: CASRTPGQSAYEQYF.

V usage is TRBV6-6 and J usage is TRBJ1-5, with TRBD1 matching over 9 bases. CDR1 and CDR2 (germline): MNHNY, SVGAGI (reference sequence). This CDR3 is built from 14 residues. V gave up 5 bases and J gave up 6 bases; unmatched junction bases: 5. The CDR3 loop is CASSDGTGFQPQHF. CDR3 DNA sequence: TGTGCCAGCAGTGACGGGACAGGGTTTCAGCCCCAGCATTTT.

V usage is TRBV28 and J usage is TRBJ1-5; D not certain. Trimming removed 2 bases from V and 5 bases from J, with 4 bases in between. CDR1 and CDR2 (germline): MDHEN, SYDVKM. The CDR3 spans 12 residues. CDR3 sequence (DNA): TGTGCCAGCAGTTTAGGGTATCAGCCCCAGCATTTT. Its protein product is CASSLGYQPQHF.

This chain joins TRBV7-2 and TRBJ2-3; 16 bases are shared with TRBD2. V shed 4 bases, J shed 5 bases, and the junction held 6 bases outside the gene matches. There are 17 residues in the CDR3. Germline V CDR1 and CDR2: SGHTA, FQGNSA. CDR3 protein: CASSSGTSGRGQDTQYF. DNA of the CDR3: TGTGCCAGCAGCTCGGGGACTAGCGGGAGGGGGCAAGATACGCAGTATTTT.

The genes are TRBV6-5 and TRBJ1-2; D is ambiguous. Trimming left V 2 bases short and J 7 bases short, with 17 bases between. This CDR3 region has 15 residues. CDR1 is MNHEY, CDR2 SVGAGI, per germline. The CDR3 loop reads CASSYSPGTMGGYTF. The CDR3 region has the DNA TGTGCCAGCAGTTACAGTCCCGGCACGATGGGTGGCTACACCTTC.

This clone was seen only once. Other DNA sequences in this specimen translate into the identical CDR3. The chain joins TRBV15 to TRBJ2-1; D possibly corresponds to TRBD2 (7 bases). Per the germline V gene, CDR1 is LNHNV and CDR2 is YYDKDF (reference sequence). The V gene lost 0 bases and the J gene lost 0 bases, with 9 bases spanning the gap. The CDR3 runs 16 residues. CDR3 sequence reads: CATSRDRGGSYNEQFF. DNA for the CDR3: TGTGCCACCAGCAGAGATAGGGGGGGCTCCTACAATGAGCAGTTCTTC.

The J gene is TRBJ1-5, the V gene TRBV19, with D unresolved. Germline loops: CDR1 LNHDA, CDR2 SQIVND (reference sequence). The CDR3 loop spans 14 amino acids. Trimming shortened V by 8 bases and J by 5 bases, and 16 bases separated the two germline ends. The CDR3 loop is CASGPRLHHQPQHF. As DNA, the CDR3 is TGTGCCAGTGGACCGCGCCTCCATCATCAGCCCCAGCATTTT.

V is TRBV6-5 and J is TRBJ1-1, with D perhaps matching TRBD1 (6 bases). The CDR3 loop spans 14 amino acids. V shed 2 bases and J shed 7 bases, with 14 bases lying between them. CDR1 and CDR2 (germline): MNHEY, SVGAGI. In DNA, the CDR3 is TGTGCCAGCAGTTACCGACAGGTGGTTGGTGAAGCTTTCTTT. As protein: CASSYRQVVGEAFF.

V is TRBV29-1 and J is TRBJ2-1, with 11 nucleotides matching TRBD1. J lost 6 bases, V lost 7 bases, and 8 bases had no gene match. Germline V gene sequence: CDR1 SQVTM, CDR2 ANQGSEA. The CDR3 length is 14 residues. This CDR3 is CSAPDRGRSNEQFF. CDR3 in DNA: TGCAGCGCTCCGGACAGGGGGCGTAGCAATGAGCAGTTCTTC.

The sample holds one count of this clone. The gene calls are TRBV7-6 and TRBJ2-3, with TRBD2 matching over 8 bases. J gave up 4 bases and V 5 bases, and 8 bases lay outside the gene matches. The CDR3 runs to 15 residues. Germline lookup yields CDR1 SGHVS and CDR2 FNYEAQ. CDR3 sequence reads: CASSQIAGWADTQYF. CDR3 nucleotides: TGTGCCAGCAGCCAAATAGCGGGATGGGCAGATACGCAGTATTTT.

V usage is TRBV30 and J usage is TRBJ1-5; no reliable D call. This CDR3 is 13 amino acids long. CDR1 is GTSNPN and CDR2 is SVGIG in the germline V gene (reference sequence). Trimming took off 4 bases at V and 3 bases at J, with 10 bases between the two ends. The CDR3 spells CAWTREANQPQHF. DNA for the CDR3: TGTGCCTGGACGAGGGAGGCCAATCAGCCCCAGCATTTT. Combining the CDR3 with reference TRBV30 and TRBJ1-5 gives the whole variable domain SQTIHQWPATLVQPVGSPLSLECTVEGTSNPNLYWYRQAAGRGLQLLFYSVGIGQISSEVPQNLSASRPQDRQFILSSKKLLLSDSGFYLCAWTREANQPQHFGDGTRLSIL.

The count of this clone is one. This chain connects TRBV10-3 to TRBJ1-5; D uncertain. The CDR3 loop spans 13 amino acids. In germline, CDR1 is ENHRY, CDR2 SYGVKD. Trimming removed 0 bases from V and 6 bases from J, with 6 bases in between. The CDR3 is CAISESIPQPQHF. In DNA, the CDR3 is TGTGCCATCAGTGAGTCGATCCCTCAGCCCCAGCATTTT.

The rearrangement uses TRBV12-5 and TRBJ2-3; 7 bases match TRBD2. Germline V CDR1 and CDR2: LGHNT, FRNRAP. The length of the CDR3 is 13 residues. V lost 5 bases to trimming and J lost 6 bases; unmatched junction nucleotides: 5. The CDR3 sequence is CASGLHGGDTQYF. DNA for the CDR3: TGTGCTAGTGGTCTTCACGGGGGGGATACGCAGTATTTT.

The chain joins TRBV5-4 to TRBJ2-7; 9 bases are a match to TRBD2. This CDR3 has 15 amino acids. J gave up 0 bases and V 2 bases, and 3 bases lay outside the gene matches. Germline V gives CDR1 SGHNT, CDR2 YYREEE (reference sequence). The CDR3 reads CASSFSGRSSYEQYF. The CDR3 coding sequence is TGTGCCAGCAGCTTCAGCGGGAGGAGCTCCTACGAGCAGTACTTC.

The chain recombines TRBV6-5 with TRBJ2-1; 7 nucleotides agree with TRBD1. The CDR3 is made up of 15 amino acids. CDR1 and CDR2 (germline): MNHEY, SVGAGI. The V and J ends lost 4 bases and 3 bases, in that order; junction bases with no gene match: 6. The CDR3 sequence: CASSFRDSLYNEQFF. In DNA form, the CDR3 reads TGTGCCAGCAGTTTCCGGGACAGTCTCTACAATGAGCAGTTCTTC.

The chain couples TRBV18 to TRBJ2-5; no reliable D call. Trimming removed 2 bases at V and 5 bases at J, with 3 bases between. The CDR3 runs 11 residues. The germline V gene has CDR1 KGHSH and CDR2 LQKENI. CDR3: CASSPGETQYF. The CDR3 DNA reads as TGTGCCAGCTCACCAGGGGAGACCCAGTACTTC.

The genes are TRBV27 and TRBJ1-2, with 10 nucleotides matching TRBD1. Germline V CDR1 and CDR2: MNHEY, SMNVEV (reference sequence). This CDR3 is 17 amino acids long. With 0 bases clipped from V and 4 bases from J, the junction kept 8 bases outside the gene matches. CDR3 nucleotides: TGTGCCAGCAGTTTATCGAGAGGGACAGGGGTTGCCTATGGCTACACCTTC. Its protein is CASSLSRGTGVAYGYTF.

The chain uses TRBV7-9 and TRBJ2-1, with D maybe TRBD2 (6 bases). The CDR3 length is 13 residues. The germline V gene encodes CDR1 SEHNR and CDR2 FQNEAQ (reference sequence). Trimming stripped 2 bases from V and 8 bases from J, with 10 bases between. CDR3 sequence: CASSLPRRDEQFF. The CDR3 region has the DNA TGTGCCAGCAGCTTACCCCGGAGGGATGAGCAGTTCTTC.

This rearrangement joins TRBV6-6 to TRBJ1-2; 7 bases agree with TRBD1. This CDR3 region has 14 residues. The germline gives CDR1 MNHNY, CDR2 SVGAGI (reference sequence). The J segment lost 7 bases and the V segment lost 0 bases, leaving 5 bases of the junction unmatched. The CDR3 protein is CASSYSRGPSGYTF. In DNA form, the CDR3 reads TGTGCCAGCAGTTACTCTAGGGGGCCTAGTGGCTACACCTTC.

V is TRBV28 and J is TRBJ1-5; D call uncertain. Germline V gene lookup returns CDR1 MDHEN and CDR2 SYDVKM. There are 14 residues in the CDR3. V was clipped by 3 bases and J by 3 bases, with 9 bases between them. CDR3 DNA: TGTGCCAGCAGTTTGTGGGAGAACAATCAGCCCCAGCATTTT. This sequence encodes CASSLWENNQPQHF.